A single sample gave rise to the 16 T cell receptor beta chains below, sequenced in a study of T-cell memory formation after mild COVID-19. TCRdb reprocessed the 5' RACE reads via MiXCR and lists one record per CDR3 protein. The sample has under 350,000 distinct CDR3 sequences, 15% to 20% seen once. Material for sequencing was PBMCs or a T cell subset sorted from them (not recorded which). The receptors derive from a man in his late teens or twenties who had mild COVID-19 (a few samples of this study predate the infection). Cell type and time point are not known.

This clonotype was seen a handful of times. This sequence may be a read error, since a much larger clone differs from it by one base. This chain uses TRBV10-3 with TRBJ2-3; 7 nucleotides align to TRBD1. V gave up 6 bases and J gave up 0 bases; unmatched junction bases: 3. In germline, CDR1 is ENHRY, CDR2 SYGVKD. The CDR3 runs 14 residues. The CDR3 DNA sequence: TGTGCCATCAGCTTGACAGGGAGCACAGATACGCAGTATTTT. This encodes CAISLTGSTDTQYF.

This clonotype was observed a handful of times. The CDR3 here is CRARRQGAAYEQYF. The CDR3 region has the DNA TGCAGGGCCCGACGACAGGGGGCCGCCTACGAGCAGTACTTC. V gene TRBV20-1 combines with J gene TRBJ2-7; 10 nucleotides match TRBD1. Germline values: CDR1 DFQATT, CDR2 SNEGSKA (reference sequence). The CDR3 spans 14 residues.

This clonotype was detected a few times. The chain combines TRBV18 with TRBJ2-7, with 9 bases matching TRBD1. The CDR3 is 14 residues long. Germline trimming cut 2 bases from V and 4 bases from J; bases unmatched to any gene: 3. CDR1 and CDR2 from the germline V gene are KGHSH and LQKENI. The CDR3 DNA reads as TGTGCCAGCTCACCAATGGGACAGGGATACGAGCAGTACTTC. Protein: CASSPMGQGYEQYF.

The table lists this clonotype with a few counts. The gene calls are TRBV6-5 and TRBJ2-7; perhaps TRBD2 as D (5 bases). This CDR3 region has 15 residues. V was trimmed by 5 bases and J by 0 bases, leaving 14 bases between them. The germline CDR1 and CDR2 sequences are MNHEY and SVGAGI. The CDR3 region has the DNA TGTGCCAGCAGTGAACTAGGCGAGAGCTCCTACGAGCAGTACTTC. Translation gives CASSELGESSYEQYF.

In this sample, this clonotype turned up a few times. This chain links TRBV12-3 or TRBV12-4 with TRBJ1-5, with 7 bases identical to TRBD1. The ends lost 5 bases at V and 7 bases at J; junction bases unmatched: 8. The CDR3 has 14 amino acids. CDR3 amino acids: CASSPDREGQPQHF. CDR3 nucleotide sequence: TGTGCCAGCAGTCCAGACAGGGAAGGACAGCCCCAGCATTTT.

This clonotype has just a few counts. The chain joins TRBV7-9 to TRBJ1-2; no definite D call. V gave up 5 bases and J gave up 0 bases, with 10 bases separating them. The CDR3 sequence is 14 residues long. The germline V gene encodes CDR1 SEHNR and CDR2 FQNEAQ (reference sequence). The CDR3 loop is CASSPIPPNYGYTF. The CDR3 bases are TGTGCCAGCAGCCCCATACCCCCTAACTATGGCTACACCTTC. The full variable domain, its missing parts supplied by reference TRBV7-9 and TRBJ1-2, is DTGVSQNPRHKITKRGQNVTFRCDPISEHNRLYWYRQTLGQGPEFLTYFQNEAQLEKSRLLSDRFSAERPKGSFSTLEIQRTEQGDSAMYLCASSPIPPNYGYTFGSGTRLTVV.

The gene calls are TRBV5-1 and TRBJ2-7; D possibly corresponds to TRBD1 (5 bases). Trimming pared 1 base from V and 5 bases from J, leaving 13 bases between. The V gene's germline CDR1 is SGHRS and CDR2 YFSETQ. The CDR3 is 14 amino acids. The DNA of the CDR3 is TGCGCCAGCAGCTTGATCCGCAGGGAAAACGAGCAGTACTTC. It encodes CASSLIRRENEQYF.

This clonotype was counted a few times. This chain's CDR3 is CASSLDGTEAFF. CDR3 nucleotides: TGTGCCAGCAGCTTAGACGGCACTGAAGCTTTCTTT. The chain uses TRBV7-9 and TRBJ1-1; D unresolved. Trimming pared 1 base from V and 4 bases from J, leaving 4 bases between. Germline CDR1 and CDR2: SEHNR and FQNEAQ (reference sequence). CDR3 length: 12 residues.

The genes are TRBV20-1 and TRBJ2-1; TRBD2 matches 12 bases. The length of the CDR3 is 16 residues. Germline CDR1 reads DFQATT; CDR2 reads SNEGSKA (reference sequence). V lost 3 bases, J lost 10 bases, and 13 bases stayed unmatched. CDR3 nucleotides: TGCAGTGCTAGCCTCCCCACTAGCGGGGGGTTTGAAGAGCAGTTCTTC. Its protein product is CSASLPTSGGFEEQFF.

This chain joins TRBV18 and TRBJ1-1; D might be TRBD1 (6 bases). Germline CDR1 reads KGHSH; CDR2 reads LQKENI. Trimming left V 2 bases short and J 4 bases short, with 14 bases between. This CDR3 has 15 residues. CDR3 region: CASSPSLEGGTEAFF. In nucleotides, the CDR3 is TGTGCCAGCTCACCATCTCTGGAGGGGGGCACTGAAGCTTTCTTT.

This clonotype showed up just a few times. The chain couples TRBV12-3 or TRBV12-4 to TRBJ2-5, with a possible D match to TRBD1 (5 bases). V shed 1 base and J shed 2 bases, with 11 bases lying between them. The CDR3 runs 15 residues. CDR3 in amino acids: CASSLGQGLQETQYF. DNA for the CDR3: TGTGCCAGCAGTTTAGGGCAGGGTCTTCAAGAGACCCAGTACTTC.

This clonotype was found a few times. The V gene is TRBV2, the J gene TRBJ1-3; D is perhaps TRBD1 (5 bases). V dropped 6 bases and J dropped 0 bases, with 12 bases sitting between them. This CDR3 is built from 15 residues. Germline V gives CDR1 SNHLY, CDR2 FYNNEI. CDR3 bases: TGTGCCAGCAGGCGCCGACAGTTCTCTGGAAACACCATATATTTT. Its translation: CASRRRQFSGNTIYF.

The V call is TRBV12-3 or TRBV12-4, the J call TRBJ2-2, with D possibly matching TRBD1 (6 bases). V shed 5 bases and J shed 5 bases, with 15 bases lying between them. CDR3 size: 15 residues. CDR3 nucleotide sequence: TGTGCCAGCAGTCCCCAGGGGAGAGGGACCGGGGAGCTGTTTTTT. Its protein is CASSPQGRGTGELFF.

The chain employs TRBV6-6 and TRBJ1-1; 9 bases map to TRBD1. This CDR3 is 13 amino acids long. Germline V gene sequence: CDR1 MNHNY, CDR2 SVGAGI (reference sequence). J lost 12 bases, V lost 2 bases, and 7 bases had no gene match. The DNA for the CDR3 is TGTGCCAGCAGTTACGGGGGACAGGGCGGTACTTTCTTT. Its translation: CASSYGGQGGTFF.

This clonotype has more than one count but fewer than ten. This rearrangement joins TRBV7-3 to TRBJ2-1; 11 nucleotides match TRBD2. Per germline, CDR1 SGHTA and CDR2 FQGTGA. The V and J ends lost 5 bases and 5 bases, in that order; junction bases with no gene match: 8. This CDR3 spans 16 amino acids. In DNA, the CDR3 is TGTGCCAGCAGCCCCGAGGGGACTAGCGGCCACAATGAGCAGTTCTTC. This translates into CASSPEGTSGHNEQFF.

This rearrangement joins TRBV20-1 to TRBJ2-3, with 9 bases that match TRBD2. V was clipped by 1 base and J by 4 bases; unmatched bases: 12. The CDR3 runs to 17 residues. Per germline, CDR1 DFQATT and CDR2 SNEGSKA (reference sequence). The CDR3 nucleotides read TGCAGTGCTAGAGGCCCCCCTGGCGGGGGGGCCCCAGATACGCAGTATTTT. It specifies CSARGPPGGGAPDTQYF.